This TCR beta chain is from a study of blood T cells in healthy people across ages. This CDR3 has 15 residues. Germline CDR1 is SGHDT and CDR2 is YYEEEE. V lost 2 bases and J 0 bases, leaving 10 bases between the germline ends. Primed by a sample-barcoded 5' primer and a J-beta primer mix, a second PCR proceeded for about 6 to 12 cycles. TCRdb independently ran MiXCR on the 5' RACE reads; one entry per CDR3 protein. The sample includes about 1,500,000 distinct CDR3 sequences, roughly 40% of them seen just once. This clonotype was detected only a few times. The source material was blood. The TCR sequence derives from a woman between 18 and 30 years old in good health. The chain links TRBV5-6 to TRBJ2-3, with D tentatively TRBD2 (6 bases). The CDR3 loop is CASSLWAGSTDTQYF. The CDR3 nucleotides are TGTGCCAGCAGCTTATGGGCGGGGAGCACAGATACGCAGTATTTT.